This record concerns one TCR beta chain sequence. CDR1 is MDHEN, CDR2 SYDVKM, per germline. The CDR3 spans 15 residues. The germline V and J ends were trimmed by 6 bases and 5 bases, with 17 bases remaining between them. This sample stems from a study of blood T cells in healthy people across ages. Using a J-beta primer mix together with a sample-barcoded 5' primer, a second PCR was run for roughly 6 to 11 cycles. TCRdb redid the calling of the 5' RACE reads with MiXCR, one entry per CDR3 protein. The sample carries about 780,000 distinct CDR3 sequences, 35% to 50% recorded once. The people who gave samples were healthy Caucasians from Russia, aged 6 to 90. Isolated PBMCs totaled at least 7 million in each sample.

This clonotype originated in a man at least 80 years old in good health. The material sequenced was blood. The V gene is TRBV28, the J gene TRBJ2-4; no reliable D call. Here the CDR3 reads CASSPRGRAENIQYF. The CDR3 DNA follows: TGTGCCAGCAGCCCGAGAGGACGGGCGGAAAACATTCAGTACTTC.